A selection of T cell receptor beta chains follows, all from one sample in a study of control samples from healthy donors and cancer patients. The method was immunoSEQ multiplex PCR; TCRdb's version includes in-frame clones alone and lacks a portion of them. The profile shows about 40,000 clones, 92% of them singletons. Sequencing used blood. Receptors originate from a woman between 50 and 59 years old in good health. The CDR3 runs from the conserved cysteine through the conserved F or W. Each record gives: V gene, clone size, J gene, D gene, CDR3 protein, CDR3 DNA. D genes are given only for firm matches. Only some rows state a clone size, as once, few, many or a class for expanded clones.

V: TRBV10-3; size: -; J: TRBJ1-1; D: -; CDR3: CATGSKNTEAFF; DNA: TGTGCCACCGGAAGTAAGAACACTGAAGCTTTCTTT
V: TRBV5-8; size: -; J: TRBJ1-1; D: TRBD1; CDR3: CASSLSRRTGGETFF; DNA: TGTGCCAGCAGCTTGAGTAGAAGGACAGGGGGCGAGACTTTCTTT
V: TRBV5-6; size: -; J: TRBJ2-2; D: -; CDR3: CASSPRTRPGELFF; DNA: TGTGCCAGCAGCCCTCGGACTCGCCCCGGGGAGCTGTTTTTT
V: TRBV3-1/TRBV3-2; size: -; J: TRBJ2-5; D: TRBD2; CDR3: CASSRAGGGETQYF; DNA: TGTGCCAGCAGCCGAGCGGGGGGAGGCGAGACCCAGTACTTC
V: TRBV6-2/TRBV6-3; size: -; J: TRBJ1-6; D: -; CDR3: CASSYSRGSSSYNSPLHF; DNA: TGTGCCAGCAGTTACAGCCGGGGGTCAAGCTCCTATAATTCACCCCTCCACTTT
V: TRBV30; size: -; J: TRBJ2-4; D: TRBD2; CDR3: CAWSVRGVNIQYF; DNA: TGTGCCTGGAGTGTACGGGGGGTAAACATTCAGTACTTC
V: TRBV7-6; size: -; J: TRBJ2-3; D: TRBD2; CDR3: CASSLGLAGGLAQYF; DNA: TGTGCCAGCAGCTTAGGACTAGCGGGGGGGCTAGCGCAGTATTTT
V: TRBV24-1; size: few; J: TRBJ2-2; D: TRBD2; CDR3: CATSPGGTNTGELFF; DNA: TGTGCCACCAGCCCGGGGGGTACGAACACCGGGGAGCTGTTTTTT
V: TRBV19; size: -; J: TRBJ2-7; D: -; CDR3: CASSIARSSYEQYF; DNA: TGTGCCAGTAGTATAGCCAGGTCAAGCTACGAGCAGTACTTC
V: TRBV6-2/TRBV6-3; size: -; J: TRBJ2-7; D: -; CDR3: CASSQIYEQYF; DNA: TGTGCCAGCAGTCAAATCTACGAGCAGTACTTC
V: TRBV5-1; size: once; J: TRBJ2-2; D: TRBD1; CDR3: CASSLGQGRELFF; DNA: TGCGCCAGCAGCTTAGGACAGGGCCGGGAGCTGTTTTTT
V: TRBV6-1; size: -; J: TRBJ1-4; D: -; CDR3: CASSELRGGEKLFF; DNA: TGTGCCAGCAGTGAACTCAGAGGAGGCGAAAAACTGTTTTTT
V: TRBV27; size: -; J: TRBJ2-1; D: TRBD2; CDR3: CASRRLAGRDNEQFF; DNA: TGTGCCAGCAGGCGACTAGCGGGGAGGGACAATGAGCAGTTCTTC
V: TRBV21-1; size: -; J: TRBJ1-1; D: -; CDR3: CASSKEGEAAMNTEAFF; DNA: TGTGCCAGCAGCAAAGAGGGGGAGGCGGCCATGAACACTGAAGCTTTCTTT
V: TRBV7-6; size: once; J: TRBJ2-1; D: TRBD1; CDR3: CASSSGTGGWDEQFF; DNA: TGTGCCAGCAGCTCCGGGACAGGGGGCTGGGATGAGCAGTTCTTC
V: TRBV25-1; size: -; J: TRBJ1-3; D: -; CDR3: CASSPPGRPGNTIYF; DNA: TGTGCCAGTTCGCCCCCGGGGCGTCCTGGAAACACCATATATTTT
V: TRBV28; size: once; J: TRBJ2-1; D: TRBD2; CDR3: CASSWERGSSSYNEQFF; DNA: TGTGCCAGCAGTTGGGAGCGGGGGTCATCCTCCTACAATGAGCAGTTCTTC
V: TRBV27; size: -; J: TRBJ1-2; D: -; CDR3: CASSSPTGGYTF; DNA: TGTGCCAGCTCCAGTCCGACGGGGGGCTACACCTTC
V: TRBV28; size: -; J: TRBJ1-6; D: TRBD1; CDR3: CASSPTGQVWSPLHF; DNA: TGTGCCAGCAGTCCCACTGGACAGGTTTGGTCACCCCTCCACTTT
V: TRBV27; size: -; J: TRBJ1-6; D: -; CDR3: CASSLRLSYSGNSPLHF; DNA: TGTGCCAGCAGTTTAAGACTCTCTTATTCGGGTAATTCACCCCTCCACTTT
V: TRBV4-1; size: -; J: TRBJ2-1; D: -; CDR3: CASSQDRDNEQFF; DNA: TGCGCCAGCAGCCAAGATAGGGACAATGAGCAGTTCTTC
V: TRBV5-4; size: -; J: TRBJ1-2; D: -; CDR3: CASSSQGQNYGYTF; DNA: TGTGCCAGCAGCTCCCAGGGACAAAACTATGGCTACACCTTC
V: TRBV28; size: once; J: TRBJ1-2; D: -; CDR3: CASSPGQYGYTF; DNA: TGTGCCAGCAGTCCCGGACAGTATGGCTACACCTTC